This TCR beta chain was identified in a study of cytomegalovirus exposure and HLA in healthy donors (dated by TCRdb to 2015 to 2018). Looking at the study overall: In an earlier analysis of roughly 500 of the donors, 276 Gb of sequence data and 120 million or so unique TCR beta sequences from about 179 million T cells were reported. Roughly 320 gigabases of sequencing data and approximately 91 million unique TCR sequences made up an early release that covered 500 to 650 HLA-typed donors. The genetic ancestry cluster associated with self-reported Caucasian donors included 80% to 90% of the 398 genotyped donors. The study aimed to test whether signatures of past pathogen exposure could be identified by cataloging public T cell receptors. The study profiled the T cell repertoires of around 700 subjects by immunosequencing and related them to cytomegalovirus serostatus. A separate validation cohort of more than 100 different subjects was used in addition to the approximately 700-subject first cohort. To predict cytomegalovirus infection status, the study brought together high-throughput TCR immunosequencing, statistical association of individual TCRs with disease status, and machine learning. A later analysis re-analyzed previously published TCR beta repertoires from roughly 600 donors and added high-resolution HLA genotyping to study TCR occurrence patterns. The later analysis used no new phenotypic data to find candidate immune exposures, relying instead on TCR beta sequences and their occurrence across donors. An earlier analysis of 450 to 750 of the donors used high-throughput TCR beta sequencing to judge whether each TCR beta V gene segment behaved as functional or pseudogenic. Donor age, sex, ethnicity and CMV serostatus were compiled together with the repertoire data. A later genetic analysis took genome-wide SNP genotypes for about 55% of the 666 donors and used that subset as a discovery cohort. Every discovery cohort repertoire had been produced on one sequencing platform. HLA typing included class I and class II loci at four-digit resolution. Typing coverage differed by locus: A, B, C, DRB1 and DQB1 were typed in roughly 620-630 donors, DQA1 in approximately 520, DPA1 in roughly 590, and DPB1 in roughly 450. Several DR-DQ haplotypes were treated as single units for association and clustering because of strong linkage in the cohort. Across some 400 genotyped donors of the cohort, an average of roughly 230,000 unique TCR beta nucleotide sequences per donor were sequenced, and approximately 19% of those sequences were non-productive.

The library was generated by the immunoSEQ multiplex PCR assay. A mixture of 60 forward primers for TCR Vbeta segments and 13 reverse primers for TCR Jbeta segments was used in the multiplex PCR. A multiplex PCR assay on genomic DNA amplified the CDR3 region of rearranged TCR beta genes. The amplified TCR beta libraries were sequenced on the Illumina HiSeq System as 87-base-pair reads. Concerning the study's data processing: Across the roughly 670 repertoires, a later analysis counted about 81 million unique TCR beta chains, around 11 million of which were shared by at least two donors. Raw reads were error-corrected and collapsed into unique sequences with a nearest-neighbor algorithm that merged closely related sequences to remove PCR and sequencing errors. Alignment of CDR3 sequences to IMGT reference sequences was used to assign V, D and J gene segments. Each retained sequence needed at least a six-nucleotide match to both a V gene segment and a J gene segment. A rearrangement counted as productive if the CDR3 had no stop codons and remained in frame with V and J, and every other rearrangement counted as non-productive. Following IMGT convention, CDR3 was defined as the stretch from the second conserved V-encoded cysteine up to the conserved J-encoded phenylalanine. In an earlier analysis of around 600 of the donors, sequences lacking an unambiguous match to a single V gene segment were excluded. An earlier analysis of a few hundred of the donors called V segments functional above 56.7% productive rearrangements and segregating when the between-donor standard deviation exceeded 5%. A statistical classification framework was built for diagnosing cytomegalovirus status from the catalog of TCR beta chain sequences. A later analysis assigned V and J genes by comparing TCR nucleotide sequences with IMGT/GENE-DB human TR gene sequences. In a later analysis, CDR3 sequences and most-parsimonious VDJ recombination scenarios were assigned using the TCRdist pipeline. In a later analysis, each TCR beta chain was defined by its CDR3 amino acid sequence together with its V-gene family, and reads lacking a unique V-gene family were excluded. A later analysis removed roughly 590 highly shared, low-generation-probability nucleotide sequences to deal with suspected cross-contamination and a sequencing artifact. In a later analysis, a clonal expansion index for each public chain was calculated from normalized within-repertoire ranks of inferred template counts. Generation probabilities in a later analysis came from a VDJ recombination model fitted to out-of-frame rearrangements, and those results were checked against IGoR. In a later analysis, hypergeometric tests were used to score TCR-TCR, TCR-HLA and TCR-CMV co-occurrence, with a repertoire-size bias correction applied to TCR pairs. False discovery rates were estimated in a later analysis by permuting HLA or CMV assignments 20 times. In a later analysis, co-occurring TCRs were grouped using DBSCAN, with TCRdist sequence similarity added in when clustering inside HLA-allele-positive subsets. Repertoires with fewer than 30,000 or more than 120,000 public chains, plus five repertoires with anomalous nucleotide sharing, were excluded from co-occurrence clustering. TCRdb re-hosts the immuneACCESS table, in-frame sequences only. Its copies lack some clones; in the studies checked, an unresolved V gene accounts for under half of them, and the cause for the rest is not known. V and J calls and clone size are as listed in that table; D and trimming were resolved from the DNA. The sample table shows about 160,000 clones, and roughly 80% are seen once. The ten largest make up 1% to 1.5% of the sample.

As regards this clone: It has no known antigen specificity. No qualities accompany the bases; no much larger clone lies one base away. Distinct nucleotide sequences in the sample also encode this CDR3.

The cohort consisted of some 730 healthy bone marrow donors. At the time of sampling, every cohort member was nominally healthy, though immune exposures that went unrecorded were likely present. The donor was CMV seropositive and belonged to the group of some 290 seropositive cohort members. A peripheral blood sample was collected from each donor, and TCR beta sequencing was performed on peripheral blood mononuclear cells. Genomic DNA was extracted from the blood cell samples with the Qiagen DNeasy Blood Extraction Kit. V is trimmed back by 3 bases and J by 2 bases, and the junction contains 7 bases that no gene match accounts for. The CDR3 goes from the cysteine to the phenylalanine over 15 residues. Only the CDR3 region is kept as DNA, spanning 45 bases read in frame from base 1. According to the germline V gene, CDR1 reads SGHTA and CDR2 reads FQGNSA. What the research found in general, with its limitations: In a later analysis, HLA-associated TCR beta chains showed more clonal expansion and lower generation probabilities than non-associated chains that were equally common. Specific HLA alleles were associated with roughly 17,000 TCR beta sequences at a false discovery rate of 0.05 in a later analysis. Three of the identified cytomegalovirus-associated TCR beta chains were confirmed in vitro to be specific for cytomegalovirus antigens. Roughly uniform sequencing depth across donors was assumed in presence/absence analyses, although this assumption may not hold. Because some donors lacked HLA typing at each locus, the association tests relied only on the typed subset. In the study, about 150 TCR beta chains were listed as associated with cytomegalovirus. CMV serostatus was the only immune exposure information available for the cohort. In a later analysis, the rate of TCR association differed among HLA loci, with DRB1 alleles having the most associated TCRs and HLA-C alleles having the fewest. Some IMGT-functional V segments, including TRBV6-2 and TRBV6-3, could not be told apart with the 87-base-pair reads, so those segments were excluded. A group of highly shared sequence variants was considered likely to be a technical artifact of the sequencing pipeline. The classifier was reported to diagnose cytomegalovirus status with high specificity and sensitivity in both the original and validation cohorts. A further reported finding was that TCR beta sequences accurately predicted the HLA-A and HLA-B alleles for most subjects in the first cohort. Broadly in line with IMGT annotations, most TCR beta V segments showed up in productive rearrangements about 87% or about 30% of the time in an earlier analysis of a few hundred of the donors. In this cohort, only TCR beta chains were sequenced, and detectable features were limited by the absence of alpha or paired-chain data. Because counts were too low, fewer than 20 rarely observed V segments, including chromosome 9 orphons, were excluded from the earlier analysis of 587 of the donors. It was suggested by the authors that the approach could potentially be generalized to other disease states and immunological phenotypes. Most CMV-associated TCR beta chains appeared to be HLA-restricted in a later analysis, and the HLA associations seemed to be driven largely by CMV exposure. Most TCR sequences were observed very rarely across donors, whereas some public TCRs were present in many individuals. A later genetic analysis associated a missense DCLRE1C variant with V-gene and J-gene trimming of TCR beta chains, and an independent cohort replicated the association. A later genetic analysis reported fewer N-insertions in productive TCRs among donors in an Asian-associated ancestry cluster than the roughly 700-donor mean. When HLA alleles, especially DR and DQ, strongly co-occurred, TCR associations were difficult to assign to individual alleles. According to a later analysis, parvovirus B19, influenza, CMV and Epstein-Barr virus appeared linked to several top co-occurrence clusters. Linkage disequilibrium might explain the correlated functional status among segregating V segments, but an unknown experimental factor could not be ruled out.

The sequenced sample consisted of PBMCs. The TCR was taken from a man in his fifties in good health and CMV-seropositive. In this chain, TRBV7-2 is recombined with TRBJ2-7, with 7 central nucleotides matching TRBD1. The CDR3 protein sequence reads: CASSLPGQPAYEQYF. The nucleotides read TGTGCCAGCAGCTTGCCGGGACAGCCGGCCTACGAGCAGTACTTC.